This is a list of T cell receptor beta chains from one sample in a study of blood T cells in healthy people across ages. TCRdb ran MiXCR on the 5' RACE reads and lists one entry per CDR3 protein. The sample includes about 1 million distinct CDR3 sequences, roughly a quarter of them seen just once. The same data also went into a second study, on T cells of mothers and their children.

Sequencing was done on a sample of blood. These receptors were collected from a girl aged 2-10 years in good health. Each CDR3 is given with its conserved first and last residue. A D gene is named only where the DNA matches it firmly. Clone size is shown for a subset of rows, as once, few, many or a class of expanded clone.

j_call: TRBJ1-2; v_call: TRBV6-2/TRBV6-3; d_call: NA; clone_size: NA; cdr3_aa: CASSWTYGYTF; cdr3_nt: TGTGCCAGCAGCTGGACCTATGGCTACACCTTC
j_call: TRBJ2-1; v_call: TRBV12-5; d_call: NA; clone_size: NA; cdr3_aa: CASGPGLLADEQFF; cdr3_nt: TGTGCTAGTGGGCCGGGACTCCTTGCGGATGAGCAGTTCTTC
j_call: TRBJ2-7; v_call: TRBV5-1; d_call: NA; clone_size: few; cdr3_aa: CASSLQLEGIYEQYF; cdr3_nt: TGCGCCAGCAGCCTGCAGTTGGAGGGGATCTACGAGCAGTACTTC
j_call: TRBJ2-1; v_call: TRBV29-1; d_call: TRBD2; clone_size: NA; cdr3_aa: CSGGGGVHEQFF; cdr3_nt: TGCAGCGGGGGGGGAGGGGTCCATGAGCAGTTCTTC
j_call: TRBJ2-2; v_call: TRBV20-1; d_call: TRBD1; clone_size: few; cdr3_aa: CSARIEGTGTGELFF; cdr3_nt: TGCAGTGCTAGAATCGAGGGGACAGGGACCGGGGAGCTGTTTTTT
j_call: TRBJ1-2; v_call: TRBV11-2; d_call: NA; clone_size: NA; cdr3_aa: CASSVADAYGYTF; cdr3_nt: TGTGCCAGCAGCGTAGCGGACGCCTATGGCTACACCTTC
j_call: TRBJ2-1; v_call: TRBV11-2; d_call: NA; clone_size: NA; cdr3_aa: CASSPPLGAENEQFF; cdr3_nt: TGTGCCAGCAGCCCACCTTTAGGGGCGGAAAATGAGCAGTTCTTC
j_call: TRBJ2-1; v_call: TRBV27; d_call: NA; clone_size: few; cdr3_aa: CASSLAIFNEQFF; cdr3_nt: TGTGCCAGCAGTTTGGCGATCTTCAATGAGCAGTTCTTC
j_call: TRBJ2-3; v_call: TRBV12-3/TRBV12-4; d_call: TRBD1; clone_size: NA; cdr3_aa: CASSLPTGFDTQYF; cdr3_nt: TGTGCCAGCAGTTTACCGACAGGGTTCGACACGCAGTATTTT
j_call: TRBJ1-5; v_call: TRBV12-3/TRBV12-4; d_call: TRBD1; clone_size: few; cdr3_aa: CASTQDRGYQPQHF; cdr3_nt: TGTGCCAGCACCCAGGACAGGGGTTATCAGCCCCAGCATTTT
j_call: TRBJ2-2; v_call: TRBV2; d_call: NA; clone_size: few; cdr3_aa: CASSRKNTGELFF; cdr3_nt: TGTGCCAGCAGTCGTAAGAACACCGGGGAGCTGTTTTTT
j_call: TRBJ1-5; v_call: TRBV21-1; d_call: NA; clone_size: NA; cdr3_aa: CASSKGEAKGPGGSYISNQPQHF; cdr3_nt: TGTGCCAGCAGCAAAGGGGAAGCCAAGGGCCCGGGGGGAAGTTATATTAGCAATCAGCCCCAGCATTTT
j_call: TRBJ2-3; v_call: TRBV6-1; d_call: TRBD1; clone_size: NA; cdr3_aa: CASLDRGQSDTQYF; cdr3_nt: TGTGCCAGCTTGGACAGGGGGCAATCAGATACGCAGTATTTT
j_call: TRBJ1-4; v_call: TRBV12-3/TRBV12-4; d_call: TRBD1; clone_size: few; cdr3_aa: CASSDGTGGKLFF; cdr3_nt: TGTGCCAGCAGCGACGGGACAGGGGGAAAACTGTTTTTT
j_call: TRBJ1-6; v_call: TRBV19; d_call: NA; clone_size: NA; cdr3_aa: CASSTLGGVKNYLHF; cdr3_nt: TGTGCCAGTAGTACTTTGGGGGGGGTGAAGAATTATCTCCACTTT
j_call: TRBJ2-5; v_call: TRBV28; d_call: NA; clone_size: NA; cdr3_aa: CASIREETQYF; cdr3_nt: TGTGCCAGCATTAGGGAAGAGACCCAGTACTTC
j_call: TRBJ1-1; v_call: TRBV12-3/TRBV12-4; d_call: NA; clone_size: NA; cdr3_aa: CASSYAGGGGGAFF; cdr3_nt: TGTGCCAGCAGTTATGCCGGGGGCGGAGGGGGTGCTTTCTTT
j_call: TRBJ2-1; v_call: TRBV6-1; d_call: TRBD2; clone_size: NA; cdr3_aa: CASKGLAVYNEQFF; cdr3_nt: TGTGCCAGCAAAGGACTAGCGGTATACAATGAGCAGTTCTTC
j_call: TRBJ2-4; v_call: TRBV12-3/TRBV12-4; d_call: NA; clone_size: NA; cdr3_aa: CASSRDRNIKNIQYF; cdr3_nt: TGTGCCAGCAGCAGAGACAGAAATATAAAAAACATTCAGTACTTC
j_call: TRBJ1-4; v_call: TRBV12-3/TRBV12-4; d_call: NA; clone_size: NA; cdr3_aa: CASTSGKEKLFF; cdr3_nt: TGTGCCAGCACCTCAGGAAAAGAAAAACTGTTTTTT
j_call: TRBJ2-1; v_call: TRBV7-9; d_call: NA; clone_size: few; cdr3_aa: CASSLVGEVDEQFF; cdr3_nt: TGTGCCAGCAGCTTAGTTGGCGAGGTCGATGAGCAGTTCTTC
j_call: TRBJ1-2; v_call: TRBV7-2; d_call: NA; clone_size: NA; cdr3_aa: CASSPEQLPNYGYTF; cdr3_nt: TGTGCCAGCAGCCCTGAACAGTTACCTAACTATGGCTACACCTTC
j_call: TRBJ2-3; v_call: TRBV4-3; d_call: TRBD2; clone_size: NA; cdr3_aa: CASSPGLASPDTQYF; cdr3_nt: TGCGCCAGCAGCCCGGGACTAGCAAGTCCAGATACGCAGTATTTT
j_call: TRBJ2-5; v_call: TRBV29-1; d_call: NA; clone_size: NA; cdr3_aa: CSVPKTGSGEQYF; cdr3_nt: TGCAGCGTTCCTAAGACAGGGTCGGGGGAGCAGTACTTC
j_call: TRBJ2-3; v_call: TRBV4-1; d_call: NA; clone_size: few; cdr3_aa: CASSQGPRTVTDTQYF; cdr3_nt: TGCGCCAGCAGCCAAGGTCCGAGGACAGTTACAGATACGCAGTATTTT
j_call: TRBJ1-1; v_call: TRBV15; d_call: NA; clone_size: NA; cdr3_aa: CATSRDSADEAFF; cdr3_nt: TGTGCCACCAGCAGAGATTCTGCAGATGAAGCTTTCTTT
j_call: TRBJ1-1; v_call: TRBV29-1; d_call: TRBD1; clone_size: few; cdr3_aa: CSVYRTGNTEAFF; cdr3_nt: TGCAGCGTTTACCGGACAGGGAACACTGAAGCTTTCTTT
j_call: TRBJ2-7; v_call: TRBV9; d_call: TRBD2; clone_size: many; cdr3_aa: CASSPDAGALYEQYF; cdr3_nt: TGTGCCAGCAGCCCTGATGCGGGAGCGCTCTACGAGCAGTACTTC
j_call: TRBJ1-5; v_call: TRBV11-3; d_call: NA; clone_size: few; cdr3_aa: CASSLGPEEGQPQHF; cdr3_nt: TGTGCCAGCAGCTTGGGCCCCGAGGAGGGTCAGCCCCAGCATTTT
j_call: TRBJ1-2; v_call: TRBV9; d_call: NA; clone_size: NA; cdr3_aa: CASSTRQADYGYTF; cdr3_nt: TGTGCCAGCAGCACAAGACAGGCTGACTATGGCTACACCTTC
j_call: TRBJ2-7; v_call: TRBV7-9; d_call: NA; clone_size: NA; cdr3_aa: CASSFGADYEQYF; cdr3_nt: TGTGCCAGCAGCTTTGGGGCAGATTACGAGCAGTACTTC
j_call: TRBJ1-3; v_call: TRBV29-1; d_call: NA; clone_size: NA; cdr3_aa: CSVEFTVSGNTIYF; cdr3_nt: TGCAGCGTTGAATTCACAGTCTCTGGAAACACCATATATTTT